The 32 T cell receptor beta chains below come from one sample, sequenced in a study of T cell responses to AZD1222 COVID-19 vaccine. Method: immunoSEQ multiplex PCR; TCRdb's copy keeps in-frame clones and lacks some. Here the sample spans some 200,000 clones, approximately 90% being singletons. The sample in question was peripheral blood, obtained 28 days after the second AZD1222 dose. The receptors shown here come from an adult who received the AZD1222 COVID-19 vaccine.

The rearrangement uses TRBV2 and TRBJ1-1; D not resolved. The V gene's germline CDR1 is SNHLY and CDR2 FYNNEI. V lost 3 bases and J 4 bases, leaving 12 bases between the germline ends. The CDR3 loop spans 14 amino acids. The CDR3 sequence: CASSEEGRGTEAFF. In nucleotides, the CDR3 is TGTGCCAGCAGTGAGGAAGGTCGCGGCACTGAAGCTTTCTTT.

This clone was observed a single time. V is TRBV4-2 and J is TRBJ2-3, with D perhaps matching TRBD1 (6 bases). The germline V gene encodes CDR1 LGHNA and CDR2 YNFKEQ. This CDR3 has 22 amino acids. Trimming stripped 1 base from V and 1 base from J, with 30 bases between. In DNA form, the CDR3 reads TGTGCCAGCAGCCAAGCTCCCTCGGCTCACAGGGCCCTCAGTGGCGGCACAGATACGCAGTATTTT. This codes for CASSQAPSAHRALSGGTDTQYF.

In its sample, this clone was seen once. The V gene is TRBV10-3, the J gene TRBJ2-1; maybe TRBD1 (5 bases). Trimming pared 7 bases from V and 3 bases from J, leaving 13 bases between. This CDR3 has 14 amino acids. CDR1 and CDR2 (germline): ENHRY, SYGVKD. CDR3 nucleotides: TGTGCCATCAACAGGAAAGGGGACTACAATGAGCAGTTCTTC. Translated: CAINRKGDYNEQFF.

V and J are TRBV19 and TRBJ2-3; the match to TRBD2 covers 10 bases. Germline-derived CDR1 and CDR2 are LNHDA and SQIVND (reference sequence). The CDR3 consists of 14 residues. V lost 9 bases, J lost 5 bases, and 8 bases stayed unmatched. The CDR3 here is CASSGRAPVDTQYF. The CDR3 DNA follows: TGTGCCAGCAGCGGGAGGGCGCCAGTAGATACGCAGTATTTT.

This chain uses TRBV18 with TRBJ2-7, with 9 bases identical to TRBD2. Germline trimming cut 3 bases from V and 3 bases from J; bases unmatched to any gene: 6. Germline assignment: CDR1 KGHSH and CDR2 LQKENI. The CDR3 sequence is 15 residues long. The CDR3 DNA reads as TGTGCCAGCTCACCGTTCCAGCGGGGGGACTACGAGCAGTACTTC. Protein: CASSPFQRGDYEQYF.

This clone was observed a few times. Written as DNA, the CDR3 is TGTGCCAGCAGCCCTGAATACGAGCAGTACTTC. Translating gives CASSPEYEQYF. The chain joins TRBV7-2 to TRBJ2-7; D gene uncertain. Germline V gene data show CDR1 as SGHTA and CDR2 as FQGNSA. The CDR3 has 11 residues. Trimming shortened V by 5 bases and J by 4 bases, and 6 bases separated the two germline ends.

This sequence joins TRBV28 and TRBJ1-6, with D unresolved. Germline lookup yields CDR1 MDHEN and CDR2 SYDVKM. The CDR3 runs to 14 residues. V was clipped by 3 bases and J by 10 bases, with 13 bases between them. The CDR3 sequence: CASSFPVQLSPLHF. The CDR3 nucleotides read TGTGCCAGCAGTTTCCCGGTACAATTGTCACCCCTCCACTTT.

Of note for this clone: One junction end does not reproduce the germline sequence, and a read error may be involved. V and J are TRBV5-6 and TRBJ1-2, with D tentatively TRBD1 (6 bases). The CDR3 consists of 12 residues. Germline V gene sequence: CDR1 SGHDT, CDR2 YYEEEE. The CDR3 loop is CASSLDPGVGVF. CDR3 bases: TGTGCCAGCAGCTTGGACCCAGGGGTAGGCGTCTTC.

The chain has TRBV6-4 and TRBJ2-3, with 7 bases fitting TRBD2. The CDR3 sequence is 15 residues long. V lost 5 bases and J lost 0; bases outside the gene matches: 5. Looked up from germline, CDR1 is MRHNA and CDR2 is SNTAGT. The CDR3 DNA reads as TGTGCCAGCAGTCGACTAGCTTCAAGCACAGATACGCAGTATTTT. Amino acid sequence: CASSRLASSTDTQYF.

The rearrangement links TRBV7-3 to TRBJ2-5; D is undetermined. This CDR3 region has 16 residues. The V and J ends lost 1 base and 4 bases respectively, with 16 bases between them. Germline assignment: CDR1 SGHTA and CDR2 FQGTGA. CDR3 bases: TGTGCCAGCAGCTTAATGGGTATACCTGGCGGAGAGACCCAGTACTTC. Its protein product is CASSLMGIPGGETQYF.

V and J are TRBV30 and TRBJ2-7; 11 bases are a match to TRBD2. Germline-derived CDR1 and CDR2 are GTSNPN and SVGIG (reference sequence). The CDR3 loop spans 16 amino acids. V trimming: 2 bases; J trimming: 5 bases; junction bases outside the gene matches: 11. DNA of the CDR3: TGTGCCTGGAGTCGTTTAGCGGGAGGGCCGATGAACGAGCAGTACTTC. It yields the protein CAWSRLAGGPMNEQYF.

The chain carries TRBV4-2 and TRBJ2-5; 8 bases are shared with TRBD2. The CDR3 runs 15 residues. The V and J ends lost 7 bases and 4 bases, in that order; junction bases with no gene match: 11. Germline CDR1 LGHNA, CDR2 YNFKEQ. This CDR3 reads CASTPTERELETQYF. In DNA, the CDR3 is TGTGCCAGCACCCCAACTGAGCGGGAGCTAGAGACCCAGTACTTC.

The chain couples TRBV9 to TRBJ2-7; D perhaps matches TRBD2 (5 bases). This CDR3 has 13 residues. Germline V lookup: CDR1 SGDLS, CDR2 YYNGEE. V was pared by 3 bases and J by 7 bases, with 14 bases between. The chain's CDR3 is CASSEGQAGEQYF. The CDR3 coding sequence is TGTGCCAGCAGCGAAGGGCAGGCGGGTGAGCAGTACTTC.

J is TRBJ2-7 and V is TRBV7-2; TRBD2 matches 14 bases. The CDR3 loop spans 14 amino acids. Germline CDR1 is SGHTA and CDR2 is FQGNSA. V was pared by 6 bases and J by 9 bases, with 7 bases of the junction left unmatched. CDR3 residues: CASSSGTSGSSQYF. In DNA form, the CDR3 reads TGTGCCAGCAGTAGCGGGACTAGCGGGAGTTCGCAGTACTTC.

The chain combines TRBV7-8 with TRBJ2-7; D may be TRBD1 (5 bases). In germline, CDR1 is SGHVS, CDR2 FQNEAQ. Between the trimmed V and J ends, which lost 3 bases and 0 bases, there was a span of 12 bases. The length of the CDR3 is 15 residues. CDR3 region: CASSFVQGPSYEQYF. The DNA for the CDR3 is TGTGCCAGCAGCTTCGTCCAGGGCCCCTCCTACGAGCAGTACTTC. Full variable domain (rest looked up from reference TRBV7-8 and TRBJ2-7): GAGVSQSPRYKVAKRGQDVALRCDPISGHVSLFWYQQALGQGPEFLTYFQNEAQLDKSGLPSDRFFAERPEGSVSTLKIQRTQQEDSAVYLCASSFVQGPSYEQYFGPGTRLTVT.

CDR3 amino acids: CAWSYRGVRTYEQYF. The CDR3, as DNA: TGTGCCTGGAGTTACAGGGGAGTAAGGACCTACGAGCAGTACTTC. The chain has TRBV30 and TRBJ2-7; the match to TRBD1 covers 7 bases. V trimming: 2 bases; J trimming: 2 bases; junction bases outside the gene matches: 9. The CDR3 spans 15 residues. CDR1 and CDR2 from the germline V gene are GTSNPN and SVGIG (reference sequence).

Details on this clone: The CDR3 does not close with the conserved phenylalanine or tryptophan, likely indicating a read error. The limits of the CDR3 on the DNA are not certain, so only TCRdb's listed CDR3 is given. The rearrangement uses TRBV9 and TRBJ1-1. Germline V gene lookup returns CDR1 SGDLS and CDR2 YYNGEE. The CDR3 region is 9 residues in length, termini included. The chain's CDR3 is CASSVGRSP.

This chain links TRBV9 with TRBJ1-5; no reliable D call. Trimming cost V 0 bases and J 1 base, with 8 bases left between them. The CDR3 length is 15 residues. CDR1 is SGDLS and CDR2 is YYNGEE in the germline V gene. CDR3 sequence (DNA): TGTGCCAGCAGCGTAGATACCAGGAGCAATCAGCCCCAGCATTTT. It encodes CASSVDTRSNQPQHF.

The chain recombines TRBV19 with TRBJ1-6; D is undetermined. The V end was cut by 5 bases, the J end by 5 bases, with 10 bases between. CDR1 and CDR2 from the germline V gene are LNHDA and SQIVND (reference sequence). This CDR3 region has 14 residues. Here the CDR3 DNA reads TGTGCCAGTAGTGTGGCTCTGAATAATTCACCCCTCCACTTT. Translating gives CASSVALNNSPLHF.

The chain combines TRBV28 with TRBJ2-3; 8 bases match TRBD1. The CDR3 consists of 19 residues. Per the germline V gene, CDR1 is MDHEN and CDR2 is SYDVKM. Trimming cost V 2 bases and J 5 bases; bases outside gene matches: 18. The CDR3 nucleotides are TGTGCCAGCAGTTTAGGGCGGACAGGGAGACTCATGGGTAAAGATACGCAGTATTTT. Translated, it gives CASSLGRTGRLMGKDTQYF.

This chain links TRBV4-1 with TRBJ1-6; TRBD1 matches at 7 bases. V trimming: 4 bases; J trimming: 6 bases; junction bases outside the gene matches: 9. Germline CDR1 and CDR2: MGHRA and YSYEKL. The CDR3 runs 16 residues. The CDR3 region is CASSLHQTGSNSPLHF. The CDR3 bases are TGCGCCAGCAGCCTACACCAGACAGGGAGTAATTCACCCCTCCACTTT.

The DNA for the CDR3 is TGTGCCAGCAGGGGTACAGGGGTCTCTTATTCACCCCTCCACTTT. It yields the protein CASRGTGVSYSPLHF. This chain links TRBV28 with TRBJ1-6, with TRBD1 matching 7 bases. V lost 6 bases and J lost 8; bases outside the gene matches: 10. The CDR3 is made up of 15 amino acids. Germline values: CDR1 MDHEN, CDR2 SYDVKM.

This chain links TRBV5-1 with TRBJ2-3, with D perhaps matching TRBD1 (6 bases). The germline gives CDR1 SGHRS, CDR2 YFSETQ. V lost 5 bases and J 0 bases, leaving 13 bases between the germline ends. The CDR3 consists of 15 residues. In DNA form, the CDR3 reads TGCGCCAGCAGTCCTTCAGGACAGAGCACAGATACGCAGTATTTT. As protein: CASSPSGQSTDTQYF.

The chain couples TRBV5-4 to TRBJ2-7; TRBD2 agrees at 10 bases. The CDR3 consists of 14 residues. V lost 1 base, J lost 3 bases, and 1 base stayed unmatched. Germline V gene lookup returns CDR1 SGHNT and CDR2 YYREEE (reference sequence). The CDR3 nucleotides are TGTGCCAGCAGCTTGATAGCGGGAGGCTACGAGCAGTACTTC. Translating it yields CASSLIAGGYEQYF. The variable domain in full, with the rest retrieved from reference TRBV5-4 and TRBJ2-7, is ETGVTQSPTHLIKTRGQQVTLRCSSQSGHNTVSWYQQALGQGPQFIFQYYREEENGRGNFPPRFSGLQFPNYSSELNVNALELDDSALYLCASSLIAGGYEQYFGPGTRLTVT.

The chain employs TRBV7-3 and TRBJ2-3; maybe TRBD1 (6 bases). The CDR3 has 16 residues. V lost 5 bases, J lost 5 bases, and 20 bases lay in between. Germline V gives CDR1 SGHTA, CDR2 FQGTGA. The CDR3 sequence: CASSVSTGLGEDTQYF. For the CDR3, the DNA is TGTGCCAGCAGCGTATCGACAGGACTTGGAGAAGATACGCAGTATTTT.

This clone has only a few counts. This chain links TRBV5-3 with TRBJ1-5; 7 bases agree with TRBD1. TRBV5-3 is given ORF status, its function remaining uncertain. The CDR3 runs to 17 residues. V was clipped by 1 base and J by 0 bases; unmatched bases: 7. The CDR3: CARSLLDRVDSNQPQHF. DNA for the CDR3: TGTGCCAGAAGCTTGCTAGACAGGGTGGATAGCAATCAGCCCCAGCATTTT.

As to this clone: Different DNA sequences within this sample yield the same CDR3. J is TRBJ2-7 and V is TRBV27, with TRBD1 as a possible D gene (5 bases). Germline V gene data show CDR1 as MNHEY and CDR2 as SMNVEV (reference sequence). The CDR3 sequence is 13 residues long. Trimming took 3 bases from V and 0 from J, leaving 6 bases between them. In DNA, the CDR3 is TGTGCCAGCAGTTTCCAGGGCTCCTACGAGCAGTACTTC. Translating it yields CASSFQGSYEQYF.

CDR3 protein: CASTGGSIGYTF. Here the CDR3 DNA reads TGTGCCAGCACAGGCGGTTCCATTGGGTACACCTTC. The chain recombines TRBV28 with TRBJ1-2; D not resolved. The V and J ends lost 7 bases and 11 bases respectively, with 17 bases between them. The CDR3 has 12 amino acids. Per the germline V gene, CDR1 is MDHEN and CDR2 is SYDVKM.

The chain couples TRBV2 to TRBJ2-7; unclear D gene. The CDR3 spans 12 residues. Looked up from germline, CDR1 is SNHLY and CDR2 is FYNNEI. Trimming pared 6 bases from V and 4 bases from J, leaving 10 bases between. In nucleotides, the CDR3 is TGTGCCAGCAGACCCGACGGGTACGAGCAGTACTTC. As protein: CASRPDGYEQYF.

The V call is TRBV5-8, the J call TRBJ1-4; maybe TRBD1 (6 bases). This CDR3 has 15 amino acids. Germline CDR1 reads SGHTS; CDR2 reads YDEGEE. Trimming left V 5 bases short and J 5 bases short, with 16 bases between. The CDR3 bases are TGTGCCAGCAGAGCCACCAGGGGATTCAATGAAAAACTGTTTTTT. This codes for CASRATRGFNEKLFF.

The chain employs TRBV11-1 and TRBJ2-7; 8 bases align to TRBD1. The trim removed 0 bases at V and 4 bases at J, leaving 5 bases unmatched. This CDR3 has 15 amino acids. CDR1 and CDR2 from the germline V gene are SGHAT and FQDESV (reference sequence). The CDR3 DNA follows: TGTGCCAGCAGCTTAGCCCGGGACAGGACTTACGAGCAGTACTTC. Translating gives CASSLARDRTYEQYF.

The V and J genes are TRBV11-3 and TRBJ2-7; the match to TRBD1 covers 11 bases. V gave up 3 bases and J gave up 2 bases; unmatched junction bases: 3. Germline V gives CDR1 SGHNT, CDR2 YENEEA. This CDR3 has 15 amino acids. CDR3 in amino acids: CASSFRGQGAYEQYF. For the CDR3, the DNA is TGTGCCAGCAGCTTTCGGGGACAGGGGGCCTACGAGCAGTACTTC. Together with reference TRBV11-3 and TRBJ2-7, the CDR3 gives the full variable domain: EAGVVQSPRYKIIEKKQPVAFWCNPISGHNTLYWYLQNLGQGPELLIRYENEEAVDDSQLPKDRFSAERLKGVDSTLKIQPAELGDSAVYLCASSFRGQGAYEQYFGPGTRLTVT.